Shown below are 9 T cell receptor beta chains from a single sample sequenced in a study of CD8+CD57+ T cells in acquired aplastic anemia. Genomic DNA was employed as the template in profiling TCR beta VDJ and CDR3. TCRdb ran MiXCR on the reads and lists one entry per CDR3 protein. The profile shows under 500,000 distinct CDR3 sequences, around a third of them singletons. The patients chosen for sequencing had shown expansion of CD8+CD57+ cells (detected by flow cytometry). Sequencing was carried out using sorted CD4+, CD8+, or CD8+CD57+ T cells (not recorded which) from PBMCs. All receptors come from a human donor with aplastic anemia.

The sample holds one count of this clonotype. This rearrangement joins TRBV14 to TRBJ1-3; D remains unclear. V shed 11 bases and J shed 0 bases, with 20 bases lying between them. CDR3 length: 16 amino acids. Germline assignment: CDR1 SGHDN and CDR2 FVKESK. The CDR3: CAGSQRVSSSGNTIYF. CDR3 sequence (DNA): TGTGCCGGCTCACAGCGGGTGTCTAGCTCTGGAAACACCATATATTTT.

This clonotype was found many times. CDR3 nucleotides: TGTGCCAGCAGCCGAGGACAGGGATTGAGTGAAAAACTGTTTTTT. Its translation is CASSRGQGLSEKLFF. The genes are TRBV5-6 and TRBJ1-4; TRBD1 aligns across 8 bases. With V trimmed by 4 bases and J by 7 bases, 9 bases remained unmatched. CDR1 is SGHDT, CDR2 YYEEEE, per germline. CDR3 length: 15 residues.

This clonotype has just a few counts. The V and J genes are TRBV11-2 and TRBJ2-2; TRBD1 is a possible D gene (5 bases). CDR1 and CDR2 from the germline V gene are SGHAT and FQNNGV. CDR3 size: 16 residues. V lost 6 bases, J lost 3 bases, and 17 bases lay in between. In nucleotides, the CDR3 is TGTGCCAGCAGACGTACAGGCGCCGTTGACACCGGGGAGCTGTTTTTT. Its protein is CASRRTGAVDTGELFF.

Worth noting for this clonotype: This may be a read error: a much more frequent sequence differs by one nucleotide. The chain combines TRBV20-1 with TRBJ2-1, with TRBD1 as a possible D gene (6 bases). The germline gives CDR1 DFQATT, CDR2 SNEGSKA (reference sequence). There are 13 residues in the CDR3. Trimming stripped 1 base from V and 7 bases from J, with 11 bases between. The CDR3 nucleotides are TGCAGTGCTAGAGGTACAGGGCGGAATGAGCAGTTCTTC. Protein product: CSARGTGRNEQFF.

The chain recombines TRBV25-1 with TRBJ2-5, with a tentative D call TRBD2 (7 bases). V shed 5 bases and J shed 5 bases, with 18 bases lying between them. CDR1 is MGHDK, CDR2 SYGVNS, per germline. The CDR3 contains 15 residues. The CDR3 reads CASSILGGGLETQYF. In DNA, the CDR3 is TGTGCCAGCAGTATTCTGGGGGGGGGCCTGGAGACCCAGTACTTC.

This chain connects TRBV20-1 to TRBJ1-1; D is undetermined. Trimming shortened V by 3 bases and J by 4 bases, and 15 bases separated the two germline ends. Per germline, CDR1 DFQATT and CDR2 SNEGSKA (reference sequence). The CDR3 runs to 14 residues. CDR3 residues: CSASSGLWSTEAFF. The DNA of the CDR3 is TGCAGTGCTAGTTCGGGTCTATGGAGCACTGAAGCTTTCTTT.

This clonotype was found many times. The gene calls are TRBV9 and TRBJ2-7; possibly TRBD1 for D (6 bases). The CDR3 extends over 15 amino acids. CDR1 and CDR2 from the germline V gene are SGDLS and YYNGEE. V was cut by 0 bases and J by 6 bases, with 16 bases left in between. The CDR3 nucleotides are TGTGCCAGCAGCGTAGGTGAGGGGACAACTTTCGAGCAGTACTTC. This encodes CASSVGEGTTFEQYF.

This clonotype was counted many times. CDR3: CATVRDSNQPQHF. DNA for the CDR3: TGTGCCACCGTCAGGGATAGCAATCAGCCCCAGCATTTT. The chain uses TRBV15 and TRBJ1-5, with D possibly matching TRBD1 (5 bases). CDR3 length equals 13 residues. Per germline, CDR1 LNHNV and CDR2 YYDKDF (reference sequence). V lost 8 bases and J 0 bases, leaving 8 bases between the germline ends.

V is TRBV2 and J is TRBJ2-1; D unclear. Trimming removed 1 base at V and 8 bases at J, with 27 bases between. CDR1 is SNHLY, CDR2 FYNNEI, per germline. The CDR3 has 19 residues. The CDR3 loop reads CASSEDSRLGSWVFDEQFF. The CDR3 DNA follows: TGTGCCAGCAGTGAAGATTCCCGCCTAGGGTCGTGGGTTTTCGATGAGCAGTTCTTC.